This T cell receptor beta chain was obtained from a study of tumor and adjacent non-tumor tissue in lung cancer. RNA was extracted from bulk tissue without any cell sorting. Distant lung tissue was collected more than 3 cm away from the tumor edge. Note on this clonotype: Its ends do not fully match the called genes, so a read error is possible.

Three rounds of nested PCR, following a modified ARM-PCR protocol, produced the TCRbeta library. TCRdb used MiXCR to reprocess the multiplex PCR reads, holding one entry per CDR3 protein. The table shows about 110,000 distinct CDR3 sequences, with 60% to 80% occurring only once. This clonotype originated in a man in his sixties with non-small cell lung cancer. Material for sequencing was distant non-tumor lung tissue.

This chain's CDR3 is CAIRSQGAGANVMTF. CDR3 in DNA: TGTGCCATCAGATCACAGGGAGCTGGGGCCAACGTCATGACTTTC. V and J are TRBV6-5 and TRBJ2-6; D perhaps matches TRBD1 (6 bases). The length of the CDR3 is 15 residues. The germline CDR1 and CDR2 sequences are MNHEY and SVGAGI.